This T cell receptor beta chain was sequenced during a study of blood T cells in healthy people across ages (dated by TCRdb to between 2015 and 2017). As for the study more broadly: In model experiments, template switching captured about one uniquely barcoded TCR beta cDNA molecule for every two T cells. Four age groups were formed from the donors: young (average about 16 years), middle-aged (approximately 40), aged (more than 55) and long-lived (more than 75). To avoid experimental bias, donors of different ages were randomly spread across the sequencing lanes. For two donors (one aged 18 to 29 and one aged 80 or older), the study analyzed two additional independent replicas of 1 million unique cDNA reads from the same blood draw. To track age-related changes in TCR beta repertoire diversity, the study relied on deep sequencing normalized with unique cDNA molecular identifiers.

Note on this clonotype: Its cognate antigen has yet to be identified. The input lacks base qualities; no much larger clone sits a single base away.

The library was prepared using 5' RACE. The instrument given in TCRdb is Illumina HiSeq 2500. A second roughly 6 to 11 cycle PCR used a sample-barcoded 5' primer and a J-beta primer mix. Each TCR beta cDNA molecule received a unique molecular identifier from a template-switch 5' adaptor carrying 12 random nucleotides. Each sample yielded at least 2.5 million CDR3-containing paired-end reads. First-strand cDNA synthesis was performed from all RNA using the Mint cDNA synthesis kit, with priming by a TRBC-specific oligonucleotide. Following uracil-DNA glycosylase treatment, all cDNA underwent a first 18-cycle PCR with the universal primers M1SS and BC2_uni_R. Processing in the source paper ran as follows. Normalization of each sample was performed by random selection of 1 million high-quality reads, each carrying a distinct molecular identifier. Instead of being binned into consensus sequences, reads that shared molecular identifiers were thrown out. MiTCR, set to a Q25 quality threshold and the strictest error-elimination algorithm, was used for CDR3 identification, clonotype clustering and error correction. A nonparametric unseen species model with Euler transformation was used to estimate a lower bound on total TCR beta diversity. In-frame beta chains were kept once TCRdb had trimmed the public reads at Q25 with fastp and called clones with MiXCR. Each entry merges the rows of one CDR3 protein and shows their most common DNA and genes. In this record, the V and J calls reflect TCRdb's handling and not the investigators' own analysis. The table for this sample lists around 940,000 distinct CDR3 sequences; about 51% of them were counted only once. The top ten clones comprise over 20% of the sample.

The paper's findings and limits, for the study overall: As age increased, observed TCR beta diversity per million T cells dropped in a roughly linear way, and a significant reduction was already evident by age around 41. Compared with the aged group, the long-lived group had more naive CD4+ T cells, fewer expanded clones and increased TCR diversity, suggesting age selection. There was a strong correlation between observed TCR beta diversity and the percentage of naive T cells measured by flow cytometry. Because the CMV infection status of the donors was unknown, age-related changes in expanded clonotypes may potentially have been confounded. Conclusive comparison of naive and antigen-experienced compartments was prevented by the profiling of bulk unsorted PBMCs. Estimates of total diversity based on one million sequenced T cells were regarded as lower bounds and as underestimates.

Sequences SGHRS (CDR1) and YFSETQ (CDR2) are obtained from the germline V gene. Reading from cysteine to phenylalanine, the CDR3 counts 12 amino acids. The entry retains the CDR3 DNA only, 36 bases that are in frame from base 1. Trimming removed 5 bases from V and 11 bases from J; the gene matches leave 7 bases unexplained. Donors were a few dozen systemically healthy Caucasian individuals from Russia aged roughly 6 to 95 years. Ten milliliters of peripheral blood were drawn from each donor into EDTA-treated Vacutainer tubes. Ficoll-Paque density-gradient centrifugation was used to isolate PBMCs, with at least 6.5 million per sample. Trizol reagent was used to extract total RNA from PBMCs, with at least 6 micrograms per sample. For every donor, flow cytometry on a PBMC aliquot measured the percentage of naive CD45RAhigh/CD27high T cells.

The material sequenced was blood. The rearrangement combines TRBV5-1 with TRBJ2-1, and 7 junction bases match TRBD1. The receptor comes from a woman aged 55-69 years in good health. The CDR3 region has the sequence CASREGDRKQFF. The nucleotide sequence is given as TGCGCCAGCAGAGAGGGGGACAGAAAGCAGTTCTTC.